Below, 18 T cell receptor beta chains from the same sample are listed, as sequenced in a study of T-cell memory formation after mild COVID-19. TCRdb independently ran MiXCR on the 5' RACE reads; one entry per CDR3 protein. The sample lists a few hundred thousand distinct CDR3 sequences; around 21% were seen once. The sample consisted of PBMCs or a T cell subset sorted from them (not recorded which). Receptor source: an adult woman who had mild COVID-19 (a few samples of this study predate the infection). Cell type and time point are not known.

J is TRBJ1-2 and V is TRBV29-1; a possible D gene is TRBD1 (5 bases). Germline V CDR1 and CDR2: SQVTM, ANQGSEA. V was trimmed by 4 bases and J by 6 bases, leaving 21 bases between them. The CDR3 runs 15 residues. The CDR3, as DNA: TGCAGCGTTGCGATCCTCGGTGGGGCATCGGATGGCTACACCTTC. Protein sequence: CSVAILGGASDGYTF. Full variable domain (missing parts from reference TRBV29-1 and TRBJ1-2): SAVISQKPSRDICQRGTSLTIQCQVDSQVTMMFWYRQQPGQSLTLIATANQGSEATYESGFVIDKFPISRPNLTFSTLTVSNMSPEDSSIYLCSVAILGGASDGYTFGSGTRLTVV.

The chain combines TRBV7-9 with TRBJ2-3; the D call may be TRBD1 or TRBD2 (5 bases each). Trimming shortened V by 4 bases and J by 1 base, and 18 bases separated the two germline ends. Germline loops: CDR1 SEHNR, CDR2 FQNEAQ (reference sequence). The CDR3 runs to 17 residues. CDR3 in amino acids: CASSSQGVVLGTDTQYF. CDR3 nucleotide sequence: TGTGCCAGCAGCTCCCAGGGAGTGGTATTGGGCACAGATACGCAGTATTTT.

The genes are TRBV23-1 and TRBJ2-3; the match to TRBD1 covers 10 bases. TRBV23-1 is an ORF; its function is uncertain. The CDR3 runs to 15 residues. Germline trimming cut 3 bases from V and 6 bases from J; bases unmatched to any gene: 6. Written as DNA, the CDR3 is TGCGCCAGCAGTCAGAGAGGACAGGGGGAGGATACGCAGTATTTT. Residues: CASSQRGQGEDTQYF.

The chain carries TRBV7-8 and TRBJ2-7; TRBD1 or TRBD2 may be the D gene (5 bases each). Trimming took 1 base from V and 0 from J, leaving 16 bases between them. CDR1 and CDR2 (germline): SGHVS, FQNEAQ. The CDR3 sequence is 17 residues long. The chain's CDR3 is CASSLVRSGTASYEQYF. CDR3 coding DNA: TGTGCCAGCAGCTTAGTAAGGTCCGGGACGGCCTCCTACGAGCAGTACTTC.

The chain employs TRBV25-1 and TRBJ2-3; D remains ambiguous. Per germline, CDR1 MGHDK and CDR2 SYGVNS. Trimming removed 0 bases at V and 1 base at J, with 11 bases between. The CDR3 totals 16 residues. CDR3: CASSEYYSRGTDTQYF. CDR3 nucleotide sequence: TGTGCCAGCAGTGAATATTACTCCAGAGGCACAGATACGCAGTATTTT.

The chain has TRBV29-1 and TRBJ2-7; 7 bases agree with TRBD1. The V segment lost 6 bases and the J segment 5 bases; nucleotides outside the gene matches: 13. This CDR3 comprises 14 residues. The germline V gene has CDR1 SQVTM and CDR2 ANQGSEA. CDR3 in amino acids: CSVELWTGSNEQYF. The DNA of the CDR3 is TGCAGCGTCGAGCTCTGGACAGGTAGCAACGAGCAGTACTTC.

V usage is TRBV7-2 and J usage is TRBJ2-7, with 9 bases aligning to TRBD2. V shed 2 bases and J 10 bases; nucleotides not matched to a gene: 12. CDR3 length: 15 residues. Germline assignment: CDR1 SGHTA and CDR2 FQGNSA. This chain's CDR3 is CASSLNAGGMGDQYF. CDR3 sequence (DNA): TGTGCCAGCAGCTTAAATGCGGGAGGGATGGGAGATCAGTACTTC.

The chain joins TRBV20-1 to TRBJ1-1; 9 bases map to TRBD1. V dropped 6 bases and J dropped 1; count of bases not matched to a gene: 3. The CDR3 is 13 residues long. CDR1 is DFQATT, CDR2 SNEGSKA, per germline (reference sequence). The CDR3 protein is CSAAGQGNTEAFF. The CDR3 nucleotides are TGCAGTGCCGCGGGACAGGGGAACACTGAAGCTTTCTTT.

The chain carries TRBV19 and TRBJ2-1, with TRBD2 matching 13 bases. V was pared by 6 bases and J by 8 bases, with 10 bases of the junction left unmatched. From germline, CDR1 is LNHDA and CDR2 SQIVND (reference sequence). This CDR3 comprises 16 residues. The CDR3 sequence is CASSFTSGGAGYEQFF. CDR3 bases: TGTGCCAGTAGCTTTACTAGCGGGGGGGCCGGTTATGAGCAGTTCTTC.

J is TRBJ2-7 and V is TRBV20-1; TRBD2 matches at 10 bases. From germline, CDR1 is DFQATT and CDR2 SNEGSKA (reference sequence). This CDR3 spans 15 amino acids. With 6 bases clipped from V and 6 bases from J, the junction kept 14 bases outside the gene matches. CDR3 bases: TGCAGTGCCCCGCACGGGACTAGCGCCTCCGGCGAGCAGTACTTC. Translating it yields CSAPHGTSASGEQYF.

This clonotype has only a few counts. The chain carries TRBV5-6 and TRBJ1-1; D gene ambiguous. This CDR3 comprises 14 residues. Germline V gene lookup returns CDR1 SGHDT and CDR2 YYEEEE. Trimming took 0 bases from V and 6 from J, leaving 12 bases between them. The DNA of the CDR3 is TGTGCCAGCAGCTTGGCAGGTCTCAAGGCTGAAGCTTTCTTT. Protein sequence: CASSLAGLKAEAFF.

The J gene is TRBJ2-2, the V gene TRBV7-3, with a weak D call TRBD1 (5 bases). The CDR3 sequence is 15 residues long. V lost 3 bases and J lost 4, with 12 bases in between. Looked up from germline, CDR1 is SGHTA and CDR2 is FQGTGA. CDR3 in DNA: TGTGCCAGCAGCTTGCAGGGCACGAGCACCGGGGAGCTGTTTTTT. As protein: CASSLQGTSTGELFF.

A few counts support this clonotype. The chain has TRBV4-3 and TRBJ1-2; D not certain. V was shortened by 0 bases and J by 8 bases, with 7 bases between the two germline ends. Per germline, CDR1 LGHNA and CDR2 YSLEER. The CDR3 is made up of 12 amino acids. CDR3 residues: CASSQDRRGYTF. The CDR3, as DNA: TGCGCCAGCAGCCAAGATCGAAGGGGCTACACCTTC.

This clonotype was counted only a few times. V is TRBV29-1 and J is TRBJ2-7, with TRBD1 identical over 7 bases. Germline V gives CDR1 SQVTM, CDR2 ANQGSEA. The CDR3 sequence is 15 residues long. V trimming: 3 bases; J trimming: 5 bases; junction bases outside the gene matches: 13. The CDR3 sequence: CSVDETGVSLNEQYF. The DNA for the CDR3 is TGCAGCGTTGACGAAACAGGGGTGTCACTTAACGAGCAGTACTTC.

This clonotype was counted at least ten times. The genes are TRBV4-2 and TRBJ2-7; D is unresolved. The CDR3 covers 11 residues. The germline V gene has CDR1 LGHNA and CDR2 YNFKEQ. The V and J ends lost 6 bases and 4 bases respectively, with 7 bases between them. CDR3 protein: CASSHNYEQYF. Here the CDR3 DNA reads TGTGCCAGCAGTCACAATTACGAGCAGTACTTC.

This clonotype was detected only once. The junction shows a germline mismatch at one end, possibly a read error. The chain uses TRBV7-7 and TRBJ2-5; 8 bases line up with TRBD1. CDR1 SSHAT and CDR2 FNYEAQ come from the germline V gene (reference sequence). The CDR3 is made up of 15 amino acids. The CDR3 bases are TGTGCTAGCAGCCCCAGGGGGCCCTTACCAGAGACCCAGTACTTC. It encodes CASSPRGPLPETQYF.

This clonotype has more than one count but fewer than ten. The genes are TRBV6-5 and TRBJ2-3; D call uncertain. Trimming left V 6 bases short and J 1 base short, with 14 bases between. The CDR3 is 15 residues long. Germline V CDR1 and CDR2: MNHEY, SVGAGI. For the CDR3, the DNA is TGTGCCAGCAGACCGCTTCAAAGGGGCACAGATACGCAGTATTTT. This translates into CASRPLQRGTDTQYF.

V and J are TRBV10-1 and TRBJ2-3, with TRBD2 as a possible D gene (6 bases). This CDR3 has 19 amino acids. The germline CDR1 and CDR2 sequences are WNHNN and SYGVQD (reference sequence). The V and J ends lost 2 bases and 4 bases respectively, with 25 bases between them. The CDR3 coding sequence is TGCGCCAGCAGTGAGCCCCTCGGCCCGATACGGGAGATCTCAGATACGCAGTATTTT. The encoded protein is CASSEPLGPIREISDTQYF.